This T cell receptor beta chain was captured by sequencing in a study of shared T cell receptors in the human thymus. V shed 4 bases and J 5 bases; nucleotides not matched to a gene: 10. The CDR3 covers 16 residues. Germline V lookup: CDR1 SGHAT, CDR2 FQNNGV. Here immunoSEQ multiplex PCR was the method, and the copy in TCRdb shows in-frame clones only, minus some. In the table there are hundreds of thousands of clones, 95% of which are singletons. Sample: thymocytes. The rearrangement uses TRBV11-2 and TRBJ2-7, with 11 bases aligning to TRBD1. This TCR derives from a human donor. CDR3: CASSYSPRDRGDEQYF. In DNA, the CDR3 is TGTGCCAGCAGCTACTCGCCTCGGGACAGGGGGGACGAGCAGTACTTC.